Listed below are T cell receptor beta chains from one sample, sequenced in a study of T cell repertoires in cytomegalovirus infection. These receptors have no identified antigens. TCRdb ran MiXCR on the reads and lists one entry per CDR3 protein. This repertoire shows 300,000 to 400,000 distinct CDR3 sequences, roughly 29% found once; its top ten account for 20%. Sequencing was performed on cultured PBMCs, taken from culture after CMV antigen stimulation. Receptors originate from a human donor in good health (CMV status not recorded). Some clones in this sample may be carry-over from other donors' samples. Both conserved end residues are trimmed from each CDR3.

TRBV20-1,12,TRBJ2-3,SARDRPMADTQY
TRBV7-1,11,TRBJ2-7,ASSRTGSDEQY
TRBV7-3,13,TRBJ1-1,ASSTSKPGWTEAF
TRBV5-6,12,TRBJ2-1,ASSSRQGGDEQF
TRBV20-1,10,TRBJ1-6,SARPQLAPLH
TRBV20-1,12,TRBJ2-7,SAHTGQGYYEQY
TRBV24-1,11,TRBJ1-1,ATSGRQGHGAF
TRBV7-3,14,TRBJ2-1,ASSPRGGRSNNEQF
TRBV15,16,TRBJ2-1,ATSRDYRSGGLLNEQF
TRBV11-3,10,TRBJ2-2,ASSPGRGELF
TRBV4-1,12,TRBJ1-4,ASSQRQINEKLF
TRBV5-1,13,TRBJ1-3,ASSLVTGLEDTIY
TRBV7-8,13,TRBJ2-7,ASIRLSGSSYEQY
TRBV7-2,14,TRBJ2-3,ASSNTLARTSYTQY
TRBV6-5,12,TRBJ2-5,ASSYSGTQETQY
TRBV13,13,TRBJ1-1,ASSSDRQGGTEAF
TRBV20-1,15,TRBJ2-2,SARDPGLAGHTGELF
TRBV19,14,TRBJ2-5,ASSTKRGATVETQY
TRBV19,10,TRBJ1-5,ASSKLRGYRH
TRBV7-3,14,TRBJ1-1,ASSLTPGTRPTEAF
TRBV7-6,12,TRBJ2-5,ASRPRGGRETQY
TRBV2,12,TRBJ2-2,ASTRDANTGELF
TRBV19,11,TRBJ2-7,ASSTGLYYEQY
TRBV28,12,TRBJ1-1,ASSHPTLNTEAF
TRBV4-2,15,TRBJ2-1,ASSQPRTGIFYNEQF
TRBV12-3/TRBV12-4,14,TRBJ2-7,ASSGRLQGPEYEQY
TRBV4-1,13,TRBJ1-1,ASSQKQVHNTEAF
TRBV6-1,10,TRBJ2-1,ASIQGVNEQF
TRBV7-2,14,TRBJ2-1,ASSLGGRAAYNEQF
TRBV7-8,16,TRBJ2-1,ASSSTSNRLAGGSEQF
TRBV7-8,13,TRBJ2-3,ASSHSGTGKTTQY
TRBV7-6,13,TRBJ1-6,ASSSGASYNSPLH
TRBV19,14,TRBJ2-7,ASSIGRGGQGYEQY
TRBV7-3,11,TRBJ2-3,ASSFSGLDTQY
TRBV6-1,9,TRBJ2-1,ASSVGLQQF
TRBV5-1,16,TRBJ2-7,ASSSATGGKGFSYEQY
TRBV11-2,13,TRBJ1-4,ASSLVERLDEKLF
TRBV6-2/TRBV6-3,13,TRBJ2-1,ASTGGAPAYNEQF
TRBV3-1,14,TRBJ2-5,ASSHTSGGRQETQY
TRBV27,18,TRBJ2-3,ASSSQTSGGSSYSTDTQY
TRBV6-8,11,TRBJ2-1,ASSTQGGNEQF
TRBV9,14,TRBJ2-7,ASSASSKRRPYEQY
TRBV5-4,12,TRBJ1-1,ASSARGGDTEAF
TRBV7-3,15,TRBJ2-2,ASSGASGGLNTGELF
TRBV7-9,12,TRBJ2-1,ASSLSGGANEQF
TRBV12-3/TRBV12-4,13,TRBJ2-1,ASSLRAFIYNEQF
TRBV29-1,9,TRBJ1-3,SAISGNTIY
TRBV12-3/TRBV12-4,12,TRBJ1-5,ASSLGRLGQPQH
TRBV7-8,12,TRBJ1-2,ASSRTGGNYGYT
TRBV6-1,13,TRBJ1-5,ASTAQAGGNQPQH